These 23 T cell receptor beta chains were sequenced from one sample in a study of T cells in women clearing cervical HPV infection. Generated by immunoSEQ multiplex PCR, the TCRdb table keeps only in-frame clones and is missing some. This sample's table has about 21,000 clones. Material: blood buffy coat. The receptors derive from a woman between 18 and 70 years old with a cervical HPV16 infection that either progressed to CIN3+ or cleared (not recorded which).

About this clone itself: Sequence at one end of the junction differs from germline and may be a read error. The CDR3 is cut off 3 residues early in the read; its end comes from the germline J gene. V and J are TRBV10-3 and TRBJ1-3; possible D gene TRBD1, 5 bases. Germline V gene lookup returns CDR1 ENHRY and CDR2 SYGVKD. The CDR3 runs 15 residues. The CDR3 sequence: CAISEYGGTGNTIYF. The CDR3 bases that were read are TGTGCCATCAGCGAGTACGGGGGGACTGGAAACACC.

A note on this clone: The read stops 3 residues short of the end of the CDR3; the missing end is completed from the germline J gene. The rearrangement links TRBV7-7 to TRBJ2-1, with 7 bases matching TRBD1. The germline V gene encodes CDR1 SSHAT and CDR2 FNYEAQ (reference sequence). V lost 5 bases and J lost 4; bases outside the gene matches: 8. This CDR3 region has 15 residues. The CDR3 bases that were read are TGTGCCAGCAGCCCGACAGGGACCTTATACAATGAG. Amino acids: CASSPTGTLYNE. The entire CDR3 is CASSPTGTLYNEQFF.

CDR3 sequence reads: CASSRGLAGQETQYF. CDR3 DNA (partial): TGTGCCAGTAGTAGGGGACTAGCGGGACAAGAGACC. This sequence joins TRBV19 and TRBJ2-5; 13 nucleotides line up with TRBD2. The read comes to an end 3 residues before the CDR3 does, leaving the germline J gene to fill in the end. With V trimmed by 4 bases and J by 2 bases, 1 base remained unmatched. This CDR3 comprises 15 residues. The germline gives CDR1 LNHDA, CDR2 SQIVND (reference sequence).

Details on this clone: The DNA ends 3 residues before the CDR3 does, and the rest of the CDR3 is filled in from the germline J gene. The genes are TRBV18 and TRBJ1-2, with D perhaps TRBD1 (5 bases). The CDR3 is made up of 15 amino acids. CDR1 is KGHSH, CDR2 LQKENI, per germline. CDR3 bases read: TGTGCCAGCTCACCACCGCGCACAGGATACAATGAC. Protein: CASSPPRTGYND. The whole CDR3 sequence is CASSPPRTGYNDYTF.

About this clone itself: From the germline J gene comes the end of the CDR3, since the read stops 3 residues before it. The chain is built from TRBV19 and TRBJ1-1; D is undetermined. This CDR3 region has 13 residues. The germline V and J ends were trimmed by 1 base and 4 bases, with 7 bases remaining between them. Germline CDR1 and CDR2: LNHDA and SQIVND (reference sequence). Incomplete CDR3 DNA: TGTGCCAGTAGTATAGCGGTTTTCACTGAA. It yields the protein CASSIAVFTE. The full CDR3 protein reads CASSIAVFTEAFF.

On this clone: The CDR3 goes on 3 residues after the read ends, and that part is filled in from the germline J gene. Other DNA sequences in this sample translate to the same CDR3. The J gene is TRBJ2-5, the V gene TRBV7-3, with a tentative D call TRBD1 (6 bases). This CDR3 has 13 residues. With 1 base removed from V and 6 bases from J, the gap between germline ends came to 9 bases. Germline CDR1 and CDR2: SGHTA and FQGTGA. The part of the CDR3 DNA that was read is TGTGCCAGCAGCTTAAGGCAGGGGCAGACC. Protein product: CASSLRQGQT. The whole CDR3 sequence is CASSLRQGQTQYF. Filled out from reference TRBV7-3 and TRBJ2-5, the complete variable domain reads GAGVSQTPSNKVTEKGKYVELRCDPISGHTALYWYRQSLGQGPEFLIYFQGTGAADDSGLPNDRFFAVRPEGSVSTLKIQRTERGDSAVYLCASSLRQGQTQYFGPGTRLLVL.

Points on this clone: The read falls 3 residues short of the CDR3 end, and the missing part is taken from the germline J gene. This chain joins TRBV28 and TRBJ1-2, with D perhaps TRBD1 (6 bases). Germline CDR1 reads MDHEN; CDR2 reads SYDVKM. V gave up 8 bases and J gave up 4 bases, with 14 bases separating them. CDR3 length: 13 amino acids. The covered CDR3 bases are TGTGCCAGCGGACCGGGACACGGCTATGGC. Translating it yields CASGPGHGYG. The complete CDR3 protein is CASGPGHGYGYTF.

With regard to this clone: The sequence runs out 3 residues before the end of the CDR3; the remainder is reconstructed from the germline J gene. The chain is built from TRBV20-1 and TRBJ1-5; possible D gene TRBD1, 5 bases. V was shortened by 3 bases and J by 0 bases, with 15 bases between the two germline ends. Germline V gene data show CDR1 as DFQATT and CDR2 as SNEGSKA (reference sequence). This CDR3 contains 16 residues. This chain's CDR3 is CSARNFRDSSNQPQHF. The CDR3 bases that were read are TGCAGTGCTAGGAACTTCCGGGACTCTAGCAATCAGCCC.

As regards this clone: The read finishes 3 residues shy of the CDR3 end, and the germline J gene is used to complete it. This sample includes further DNA sequences coding for the same CDR3. The gene calls are TRBV28 and TRBJ2-3, with TRBD2 matching 9 bases. Germline V gene lookup returns CDR1 MDHEN and CDR2 SYDVKM. The CDR3 covers 17 residues. Unmatched junction bases numbered 13, after V lost 5 bases and J lost 4 bases. CDR3 loop: CASSTTYSGSGADTQYF. CDR3 DNA, as far as it was read: TGTGCCAGCAGTACTACATATAGCGGGAGCGGAGCAGATACG.

Worth noting for this clone: The read halts 3 residues ahead of the CDR3 end, with the missing end drawn from the germline J gene. The gene calls are TRBV7-2 and TRBJ2-7; D is possibly TRBD1 (6 bases). Germline CDR1 reads SGHTA; CDR2 reads FQGNSA. The CDR3 runs to 14 residues. V was clipped by 1 base and J by 0 bases, with 7 bases between them. CDR3 region: CASSLGTDSYEQYF. The part of the CDR3 DNA that was read is TGTGCCAGCAGCTTAGGGACAGACTCCTACGAG.

Concerning this clone: With the read ending 3 residues before the CDR3 end, the germline J gene is used to fill in that end. The chain joins TRBV14 to TRBJ1-3; 7 nucleotides align to TRBD1. Losses at the gene ends were 4 bases for V and 0 bases for J; bases not matched to a gene: 6. Germline V gene data show CDR1 as SGHDN and CDR2 as FVKESK. CDR3 length: 16 amino acids. The CDR3 bases that were read are TGTGCCAGCAGCCCAGGCAGGACAGGCTCTGGAAACACC. Translation gives CASSPGRTGSGNT. From start to end, the CDR3 is CASSPGRTGSGNTIYF.

For this clone: The sequenced fragment ends 3 residues before the CDR3 boundary, so the rest is inferred from the germline J gene. The chain couples TRBV19 to TRBJ2-1, with 7 bases fitting TRBD2. Germline trimming cut 7 bases from V and 3 bases from J; bases unmatched to any gene: 6. CDR3 size: 14 residues. Per the germline V gene, CDR1 is LNHDA and CDR2 is SQIVND (reference sequence). CDR3 region: CASKKAGVYNEQFF. The CDR3 DNA, read in part, is TGTGCCAGTAAAAAGGCGGGAGTCTACAATGAG.

Points on this clone: The observed sequence ends 3 residues before the CDR3 terminus, with the missing tail filled in from the germline J gene. The chain has TRBV7-2 and TRBJ1-4; 7 nucleotides line up with TRBD1. Per the germline V gene, CDR1 is SGHTA and CDR2 is FQGNSA. The CDR3 consists of 12 residues. J gave up 7 bases and V 8 bases, and 4 bases lay outside the gene matches. CDR3 loop: CASGTALEKLFF. CDR3 bases read: TGTGCCAGCGGGACAGCCCTTGAAAAA. The full variable domain, its missing parts supplied by reference TRBV7-2 and TRBJ1-4, is GAGVSQSPSNKVTEKGKDVELRCDPISGHTALYWYRQSLGQGLEFLIYFQGNSAPDKSGLPSDRFSAERTGGSVSTLTIQRTQQEDSAVYLCASGTALEKLFFGSGTQLSVL.

Turning to this clone: The read halts 3 residues ahead of the CDR3 end, with the missing end drawn from the germline J gene. V gene TRBV2 combines with J gene TRBJ2-1; D may be TRBD2 (6 bases). The CDR3 extends over 17 amino acids. The germline gives CDR1 SNHLY, CDR2 FYNNEI. Between the trimmed V and J ends, which lost 1 base and 5 bases, there was a span of 18 bases. The CDR3 sequence is CASSEERPPGGHNEQFF. CDR3 DNA, as far as it was read: TGTGCCAGCAGTGAAGAGAGACCACCCGGGGGACACAATGAG.

About this clone itself: The CDR3 end is not reached by the read, which stops 3 residues before it; the germline J gene fills it in. The genes are TRBV6-1 and TRBJ2-3; D may be TRBD1 (6 bases). Germline V lookup: CDR1 MNHNS, CDR2 SASEGT. CDR3 size: 13 residues. CDR3 residues: CASSEVNRAAQYF. CDR3 bases read: TGTGCCAGCAGTGAAGTTAACAGGGCCGCG.

As for this clone: The read terminates 3 residues ahead of where the CDR3 ends, so the germline J gene completes it. The rearrangement joins TRBV18 to TRBJ2-1; D ambiguous. The CDR3 has 13 residues. The V gene lost 2 bases and the J gene lost 4 bases, with 6 bases spanning the gap. Germline values: CDR1 KGHSH, CDR2 LQKENI. The DNA read from the CDR3 is TGTGCCAGCTCACCAAAGACTTACAATGAG. The encoded protein is CASSPKTYNE. The full CDR3 is CASSPKTYNEQFF.

A word on this clone: Coverage ceases 3 residues before the CDR3 finishes, and the germline J gene fills in the end. The rearrangement joins TRBV18 to TRBJ1-2; TRBD1 might be the D (5 bases). In germline, CDR1 is KGHSH, CDR2 LQKENI. This CDR3 contains 13 residues. The CDR3 protein is CASFPDSSYDYTF. CDR3 bases read: TGTGCCAGCTTCCCAGACAGCTCCTACGAC.

As for this clone: The sequence runs out 3 residues before the end of the CDR3; the remainder is reconstructed from the germline J gene. This sequence joins TRBV18 and TRBJ1-1; no firm D call. CDR1 is KGHSH and CDR2 is LQKENI in the germline V gene. V lost 5 bases, J lost 1 base, and 8 bases lay in between. This CDR3 spans 13 amino acids. The CDR3 reads CASSVSRNTEAFF. The sequenced part of the CDR3 DNA is TGTGCCAGCTCAGTATCCCGGAACACTGAA. Looking up the rest from reference TRBV18 and TRBJ1-1 gives the full variable domain: NAGVMQNPRHLVRRRGQEARLRCSPMKGHSHVYWYRQLPEEGLKFMVYLQKENIIDESGMPKERFSAEFPKEGPSILRIQQVVRGDSAAYFCASSVSRNTEAFFGQGTRLTVV.

Concerning this clone itself: The missing CDR3 end, 3 residues past where the read stops, is filled in from the germline J gene. The chain links TRBV5-6 to TRBJ1-2, with D possibly being TRBD1 (5 bases). Germline CDR1 reads SGHDT; CDR2 reads YYEEEE. This CDR3 has 13 residues. The CDR3 reads CASSLIGGDGYTF. CDR3 bases read: TGTGCCAGCAGCTTGATCGGCGGGGACGGC.

A note on this clone: The read halts 3 residues ahead of the CDR3 end, with the missing end drawn from the germline J gene. This same CDR3 is encoded by further DNA sequences in the sample. J is TRBJ2-2 and V is TRBV6-2 or TRBV6-3; D remains ambiguous. The CDR3 sequence is 12 residues long. Trimming removed 4 bases at V and 5 bases at J, with 5 bases between. Germline CDR1 and CDR2: MNHEY and SVGEGT. The chain's CDR3 is CASSSLTGELFF. CDR3 DNA, as far as it was read: TGTGCCAGCAGTTCTCTAACCGGGGAG.

A remark on this clone: The read falls 3 residues short of the CDR3 end, and the missing part is taken from the germline J gene. The chain joins TRBV2 to TRBJ2-6; D uncertain. Trimming stripped 6 bases from V and 0 bases from J, with 9 bases between. The CDR3 covers 15 residues. CDR1 is SNHLY, CDR2 FYNNEI, per germline. The CDR3 DNA, read in part, is TGTGCCAGCAGAAGAGGCGGCTCTGGGGCCAACGTC. It specifies CASRRGGSGANV. The whole CDR3 sequence is CASRRGGSGANVLTF.

Comment on this clone: The CDR3 extends 3 residues past the end of the read, so its final part is completed from the germline J gene. The chain links TRBV18 to TRBJ2-7, with D perhaps assigned TRBD1 or TRBD2 (5 bases each). Germline V gene lookup returns CDR1 KGHSH and CDR2 LQKENI. CDR3 length equals 14 residues. V was trimmed by 2 bases and J by 4 bases, leaving 12 bases between them. CDR3 in amino acids: CASSPEGLGYEQYF. The sequenced CDR3 bases are TGTGCCAGCTCACCAGAGGGGCTGGGATACGAG.

Concerning this clone: The read is 3 residues too short to cover the CDR3 end, so that end is filled in from the germline J gene. The chain couples TRBV27 to TRBJ1-2, with 10 bases aligning to TRBD1. The CDR3 covers 17 residues. V was pared by 5 bases and J by 3 bases, with 12 bases of the junction left unmatched. The germline CDR1 and CDR2 sequences are MNHEY and SMNVEV (reference sequence). CDR3 region: CASSNRQGASYDYGYTF. CDR3 DNA (partial): TGTGCCAGCAGTAACCGACAGGGGGCGTCATATGACTATGGC.